A single sample is the source of the 30 T cell receptor beta chains below, sequenced in a study of cytomegalovirus exposure and HLA in healthy donors. Primers included in the PCR were 60 Vbeta and 13 Jbeta primers. Produced via immunoSEQ multiplex PCR; TCRdb's table is partial and in-frame only. This sample yields 150,000 to 200,000 clones, of which over 75% are seen a single time; 1.3% belongs to the top ten. The sequenced sample consisted of PBMCs. The receptors stem from a man aged 50-60 years in good health and CMV-seropositive.

The chain couples TRBV30 to TRBJ1-2; D call uncertain. Deletions cut 0 bases from V and 2 bases from J, with 4 bases between. Germline lookup yields CDR1 GTSNPN and CDR2 SVGIG (reference sequence). The CDR3 is 12 amino acids. For the CDR3, the DNA is TGTGCCTGGAGTGTACTAAACTATGGCTACACCTTC. Protein: CAWSVLNYGYTF.

This sequence joins TRBV25-1 and TRBJ2-1, with 7 bases that match TRBD1. This CDR3 has 13 residues. Germline V gene sequence: CDR1 MGHDK, CDR2 SYGVNS. The junction had 3 bases not matched to a gene; V was cut back by 0 bases and J by 10 bases. The CDR3 DNA reads TGTGCCAGCAGTGAATATAAGACAGGGGAGCAGTTCTTC. Translated: CASSEYKTGEQFF.

In its sample, this clone was seen once. The J gene is TRBJ2-7, the V gene TRBV28; possibly TRBD2 for D (6 bases). The CDR3 is made up of 14 amino acids. Germline CDR1 and CDR2: MDHEN and SYDVKM. The ends were cut back, 2 bases at V and 4 bases at J, with 12 bases in the middle. The CDR3 protein is CASSLGAGPYEQYF. The CDR3 DNA follows: TGTGCCAGCAGTTTAGGGGCGGGACCTTACGAGCAGTACTTC.

The genes are TRBV7-8 and TRBJ2-7; no definite D call. Trimming removed 0 bases from V and 0 bases from J, with 12 bases in between. Germline lookup yields CDR1 SGHVS and CDR2 FQNEAQ. The CDR3 totals 16 residues. The CDR3 reads CASSLAPRRSSYEQYF. The CDR3 DNA sequence: TGTGCCAGCAGCTTAGCCCCTAGGCGGAGCTCCTACGAGCAGTACTTC. The whole variable domain, remainder taken from reference TRBV7-8 and TRBJ2-7, is GAGVSQSPRYKVAKRGQDVALRCDPISGHVSLFWYQQALGQGPEFLTYFQNEAQLDKSGLPSDRFFAERPEGSVSTLKIQRTQQEDSAVYLCASSLAPRRSSYEQYFGPGTRLTVT.

J is TRBJ2-1 and V is TRBV5-8; 8 bases match TRBD2. Trimming removed 4 bases from V and 8 bases from J; junction bases left unmatched: 11. Germline V gene sequence: CDR1 SGHTS, CDR2 YDEGEE. There are 15 residues in the CDR3. This chain's CDR3 is CASSLGVAGYDEQFF. The CDR3 bases are TGTGCCAGCAGCCTTGGAGTAGCGGGATACGATGAGCAGTTCTTC.

The chain combines TRBV20-1 with TRBJ2-1; D unresolved. CDR3 length: 11 residues. Trimming took 5 bases from V and 8 from J, leaving 10 bases between them. Looked up from germline, CDR1 is DFQATT and CDR2 is SNEGSKA (reference sequence). DNA of the CDR3: TGCAGTGCTGCACTGAGCTATGAGCAGTTCTTC. Its protein product is CSAALSYEQFF.

The chain carries TRBV28 and TRBJ1-5; TRBD1 matches 9 bases. V trimming: 4 bases; J trimming: 2 bases; junction bases outside the gene matches: 6. The length of the CDR3 is 16 residues. Germline CDR1 and CDR2: MDHEN and SYDVKM. CDR3 nucleotides: TGTGCCAGCAGTTCCCGGACAGGGGTGGGCAATCAGCCCCAGCATTTT. It specifies CASSSRTGVGNQPQHF. Drawing the rest from reference TRBV28 and TRBJ1-5, the complete variable domain is DVKVTQSSRYLVKRTGEKVFLECVQDMDHENMFWYRQDPGLGLRLIYFSYDVKMKEKGDIPEGYSVSREKKERFSLILESASTNQTSMYLCASSSRTGVGNQPQHFGDGTRLSIL.

The table lists this clone with a few counts. The CDR3 DNA follows: TGTGCCAGCACGGGCCTCAGGGAAAGTGGCTACACCTTC. It codes for CASTGLRESGYTF. This sequence joins TRBV7-8 and TRBJ1-2; maybe TRBD1 (5 bases). The CDR3 spans 13 residues. The ends were cut back, 7 bases at V and 7 bases at J, with 16 bases in the middle. Germline CDR1 SGHVS, CDR2 FQNEAQ. The complete variable domain, with remaining parts taken from reference TRBV7-8 and TRBJ1-2, reads GAGVSQSPRYKVAKRGQDVALRCDPISGHVSLFWYQQALGQGPEFLTYFQNEAQLDKSGLPSDRFFAERPEGSVSTLKIQRTQQEDSAVYLCASTGLRESGYTFGSGTRLTVV.

This chain joins TRBV28 and TRBJ1-2; 7 nucleotides line up with TRBD1. This CDR3 spans 17 amino acids. Unmatched junction bases numbered 18, after V lost 7 bases and J lost 4 bases. Germline values: CDR1 MDHEN, CDR2 SYDVKM. CDR3 protein: CASIPEGTDIWSYGYTF. CDR3 in DNA: TGTGCCAGCATCCCAGAGGGGACAGATATTTGGTCCTATGGCTACACCTTC.

The CDR3 DNA sequence: TGTGCCACCAGCAGACGGACAGGGGAAGGGGATGAAGCTTTCTTT. Amino acids: CATSRRTGEGDEAFF. This chain links TRBV15 with TRBJ1-1; 9 nucleotides agree with TRBD1. CDR1 is LNHNV, CDR2 YYDKDF, per germline (reference sequence). This CDR3 has 15 amino acids. V gave up 2 bases and J gave up 7 bases; unmatched junction bases: 8. The full variable domain, rest sourced from reference TRBV15 and TRBJ1-1, is DAMVIQNPRYQVTQFGKPVTLSCSQTLNHNVMYWYQQKSSQAPKLLFHYYDKDFNNEADTPDNFQSRRPNTSFCFLDIRSPGLGDTAMYLCATSRRTGEGDEAFFGQGTRLTVV.

The chain has TRBV4-1 and TRBJ2-1, with D unresolved. The CDR3 is made up of 11 amino acids. CDR1 is MGHRA, CDR2 YSYEKL, per germline. The germline V and J ends were trimmed by 3 bases and 10 bases, with 7 bases remaining between them. The CDR3 coding sequence is TGCGCCAGCAGCCATAATCGGGAGCAGTTCTTC. It specifies CASSHNREQFF.

This clone was counted once. The chain uses TRBV7-2 and TRBJ2-7; 12 bases map to TRBD2. J gave up 7 bases and V 7 bases, and 11 bases lay outside the gene matches. CDR1 SGHTA and CDR2 FQGNSA come from the germline V gene. This CDR3 has 15 amino acids. The CDR3 sequence is CASTVGLAGTGEQYF. The CDR3 nucleotides are TGTGCCAGCACCGTTGGACTAGCGGGGACGGGGGAGCAGTACTTC.

V usage is TRBV30 and J usage is TRBJ2-5, with TRBD1 as a possible D gene (6 bases). The germline gives CDR1 GTSNPN, CDR2 SVGIG (reference sequence). V shed 4 bases and J shed 1 base, with 19 bases lying between them. CDR3 length: 16 amino acids. CDR3 bases: TGTGCCTGGACCGGGGCCAGGACAGCGTTCCAAGAGACCCAGTACTTC. Encoded protein: CAWTGARTAFQETQYF.

This rearrangement joins TRBV7-2 to TRBJ2-5; D is ambiguous. Trimming removed 10 bases at V and 5 bases at J, with 11 bases between. The CDR3 consists of 11 residues. Per the germline V gene, CDR1 is SGHTA and CDR2 is FQGNSA. The CDR3 region has the DNA TGTGCCAACTACATTAGTGAGACCCAGTACTTC. Translated, it gives CANYISETQYF.

A remark on this clone: The sample carries other DNA sequences with the same CDR3. The V call is TRBV11-2, the J call TRBJ2-3; D is ambiguous. Germline values: CDR1 SGHAT, CDR2 FQNNGV. The CDR3 covers 13 residues. V was shortened by 1 base and J by 6 bases, with 8 bases between the two germline ends. The CDR3 spells CASSLGRGDTQYF. CDR3 coding DNA: TGTGCCAGCAGCTTAGGACGAGGTGATACGCAGTATTTT.

V is TRBV2 and J is TRBJ2-7; D perhaps matches TRBD1 (6 bases). Germline-derived CDR1 and CDR2 are SNHLY and FYNNEI. This CDR3 contains 12 residues. The V and J ends lost 6 bases and 0 bases respectively, with 6 bases between them. CDR3 in amino acids: CASRDSSYEQYF. The CDR3 nucleotides read TGTGCCAGCAGGGACAGCTCCTACGAGCAGTACTTC.

The rearrangement joins TRBV7-9 to TRBJ2-3; D possibly corresponds to TRBD2 (5 bases). The CDR3 consists of 16 residues. V lost 1 base, J lost 5 bases, and 16 bases lay in between. Germline assignment: CDR1 SEHNR and CDR2 FQNEAQ (reference sequence). The CDR3 loop is CASSLDPGRGRDTQYF. CDR3 bases: TGTGCCAGCAGCTTAGATCCTGGCCGCGGGCGAGATACGCAGTATTTT.

This sequence joins TRBV4-1 and TRBJ2-5, with 9 bases lining up with TRBD2. Germline assignment: CDR1 MGHRA and CDR2 YSYEKL. The CDR3 is 16 amino acids. Trimming cost V 1 base and J 1 base; bases outside gene matches: 4. The CDR3 region is CASSQVATSGQETQYF. DNA for the CDR3: TGCGCCAGCAGCCAAGTGGCGACTAGCGGCCAAGAGACCCAGTACTTC.

This chain links TRBV5-1 with TRBJ1-4; 7 nucleotides agree with TRBD1. The CDR3 has 14 amino acids. Per the germline V gene, CDR1 is SGHRS and CDR2 is YFSETQ. V dropped 4 bases and J dropped 8; count of bases not matched to a gene: 8. CDR3 coding DNA: TGCGCCAGCAGCGGCGGGACAGCAGGCGAAAAACTGTTTTTT. It yields the protein CASSGGTAGEKLFF. Full variable domain (rest looked up from reference TRBV5-1 and TRBJ1-4): KAGVTQTPRYLIKTRGQQVTLSCSPISGHRSVSWYQQTPGQGLQFLFEYFSETQRNKGNFPGRFSGRQFSNSRSEMNVSTLELGDSALYLCASSGGTAGEKLFFGSGTQLSVL.

The chain recombines TRBV6-5 with TRBJ1-2; D not certain. The ends were cut back, 2 bases at V and 6 bases at J, with 7 bases in the middle. The CDR3 contains 12 residues. Germline values: CDR1 MNHEY, CDR2 SVGAGI. As DNA, the CDR3 is TGTGCCAGCAGTTACGAGGGCGATGGCTACACCTTC. This translates into CASSYEGDGYTF.

This clone was seen more than once but under ten times. The V and J genes are TRBV25-1 and TRBJ2-3, with 8 positions matching TRBD1. The CDR3 length is 18 residues. Trimming cost V 10 bases and J 1 base; bases outside gene matches: 19. Germline-derived CDR1 and CDR2 are MGHDK and SYGVNS. The CDR3 nucleotides read TGTGCCACCGTGGCGGGGACAGGCAGAGGAAAAGGCACAGATACGCAGTATTTT. Translating gives CATVAGTGRGKGTDTQYF.

This clone has just one count. The chain combines TRBV5-1 with TRBJ2-3; 10 bases match TRBD2. The junction had 6 bases not matched to a gene; V was cut back by 3 bases and J by 2 bases. CDR3 length: 16 amino acids. CDR1 is SGHRS and CDR2 is YFSETQ in the germline V gene. CDR3 coding DNA: TGCGCCAGCAGCTCTCTAGCGGGGGCCTCCACAGATACGCAGTATTTT. Amino acids: CASSSLAGASTDTQYF.

On this clone: Other DNA sequences within the sample encode an identical CDR3. The rearrangement links TRBV5-1 to TRBJ2-2; unclear D gene. Trimming pared 0 bases from V and 5 bases from J, leaving 5 bases between. There are 13 residues in the CDR3. Germline assignment: CDR1 SGHRS and CDR2 YFSETQ. The chain's CDR3 is CASSLGDTGELFF. CDR3 sequence (DNA): TGCGCCAGCAGCTTGGGCGATACCGGGGAGCTGTTTTTT.

The chain joins TRBV6-6 to TRBJ1-2, with a weak D call TRBD1 (6 bases). CDR1 and CDR2 from the germline V gene are MNHNY and SVGAGI (reference sequence). V was trimmed by 6 bases and J by 2 bases, leaving 13 bases between them. The CDR3 has 14 amino acids. As DNA, the CDR3 is TGTGCCAGCAGCCTACAGGGACCCAACTATGGCTACACCTTC. Its protein is CASSLQGPNYGYTF.

V gene TRBV4-1 combines with J gene TRBJ2-3; D possibly corresponds to TRBD1 (5 bases). V was shortened by 8 bases and J by 9 bases, with 24 bases between the two germline ends. The CDR3 is 15 residues long. CDR1 is MGHRA, CDR2 YSYEKL, per germline. The CDR3: CASAQGPAESGTQYF. DNA of the CDR3: TGCGCCAGCGCGCAGGGCCCAGCAGAATCAGGAACGCAGTATTTT.

The chain carries TRBV9 and TRBJ1-1, with 10 bases aligning to TRBD1. The CDR3 spans 14 residues. J gave up 7 bases and V 3 bases, and 6 bases lay outside the gene matches. Germline V gene data show CDR1 as SGDLS and CDR2 as YYNGEE. CDR3 region: CASSAGQGDSEAFF. CDR3 sequence (DNA): TGTGCCAGCAGCGCTGGACAGGGGGACAGTGAAGCTTTCTTT.

This clone showed up just once. The chain recombines TRBV18 with TRBJ2-2; 11 bases are a match to TRBD2. The CDR3 is 15 residues long. The junction had 6 bases not matched to a gene; V was cut back by 6 bases and J by 6 bases. Germline V CDR1 and CDR2: KGHSH, LQKENI. The CDR3 DNA follows: TGTGCCAGCTCCCAAACTAGCGGGAGATCCGGGGAGCTGTTTTTT. Protein product: CASSQTSGRSGELFF.

The genes are TRBV4-2 and TRBJ2-7; 9 bases agree with TRBD2. The CDR3 spans 18 residues. After removal of 0 bases from V and 3 bases from J, the junction contained 12 bases not matched to a gene. Germline-derived CDR1 and CDR2 are LGHNA and YNFKEQ. The CDR3, as DNA: TGTGCCAGCAGCCAAGAGGTTCCCCGACTAGCGGCATACTACGAGCAGTACTTC. Protein sequence: CASSQEVPRLAAYYEQYF.

This clone was counted once. This chain uses TRBV27 with TRBJ1-1; D not resolved. The germline CDR1 and CDR2 sequences are MNHEY and SMNVEV (reference sequence). This CDR3 is 13 amino acids long. Trimming left V 5 bases short and J 5 bases short, with 12 bases between. The CDR3: CASSIYSGTEAFF. DNA for the CDR3: TGTGCCAGCAGTATATACTCCGGGACTGAAGCTTTCTTT.

This chain connects TRBV25-1 to TRBJ2-3; the D gene is possibly TRBD2 (5 bases). Between the trimmed V and J ends, which lost 2 bases and 6 bases, there was a span of 18 bases. The CDR3 is 16 residues long. The germline V gene encodes CDR1 MGHDK and CDR2 SYGVNS. CDR3 sequence: CASSEVGERLGDTQYF. For the CDR3, the DNA is TGTGCCAGCAGTGAAGTTGGCGAGCGGCTAGGGGATACGCAGTATTTT.